Listed below are T cell receptor beta chains from one sample, sequenced in a study of T cells in Graves' hyperthyroidism and ophthalmopathy. TCRdb passed the multiplex PCR reads through MiXCR, listing each CDR3 protein once. In the table there are 250,000 to 400,000 distinct CDR3 sequences, roughly 13% of which are singletons. The material sequenced was blood. These TCRs come from a middle-aged woman with Graves' ophthalmopathy. Both conserved end residues are part of each CDR3. A D gene is named only where the DNA matches it firmly. Size values are once, few and many counts, or a class for expanded clones, and some rows have none.

NA,NA,TRBJ1-5,TRBV20-1,CSATDNSNQPQHF,TGCAGTGCAACCGACAATAGCAATCAGCCCCAGCATTTT
NA,NA,TRBJ1-2,TRBV6-2/TRBV6-3,CASSYLGRPGYTF,TGTGCCAGCAGTTACCTCGGCAGGCCAGGCTACACCTTC
many,NA,TRBJ1-2,TRBV2,CASSEVGGYGYTF,TGTGCCAGCAGTGAAGTTGGTGGCTATGGCTACACCTTC
few,NA,TRBJ2-7,TRBV18,CASSPPTRGYEQYF,TGTGCCAGCTCTCCCCCCACAAGGGGTTACGAGCAGTACTTC
few,NA,TRBJ2-7,TRBV2,CASREGFWGITYEQYF,TGTGCCAGCAGGGAGGGATTTTGGGGTATCACCTACGAGCAGTACTTC
few,NA,TRBJ2-1,TRBV12-3/TRBV12-4,CASSLALGNEQFF,TGTGCCAGCAGTTTAGCGCTCGGCAATGAGCAGTTCTTC
many,NA,TRBJ1-4,TRBV20-1,CSARTANEKLFF,TGCAGTGCGAGGACAGCTAATGAAAAACTGTTTTTT
NA,NA,TRBJ2-5,TRBV14,CASSQEFGETQYF,TGTGCCAGCAGCCAAGAATTCGGGGAGACCCAGTACTTC
many,NA,TRBJ1-4,TRBV12-3/TRBV12-4,CASRGEQGGTNEKLFF,TGTGCCAGCAGGGGGGAGCAGGGTGGAACTAATGAAAAACTGTTTTTT
many,NA,TRBJ1-1,TRBV27,CASSPLRQGRTRAFF,TGTGCCAGCAGTCCTCTTCGGCAGGGGCGCACTAGGGCTTTCTTT
many,NA,TRBJ2-4,TRBV2,CASSEGQGRDIQYF,TGTGCCAGCAGTGAAGGTCAGGGACGGGACATTCAGTACTTC
many,NA,TRBJ1-3,TRBV7-8,CASSHGNTIYF,TGTGCCAGCAGCCATGGAAACACCATATATTTT
NA,NA,TRBJ1-2,TRBV9,CASSVGVGSYGYTF,TGTGCCAGCAGCGTAGGTGTTGGTTCCTATGGCTACACCTTC
many,NA,TRBJ1-1,TRBV18,CASSPLGGTVEAFF,TGTGCCAGCTCACCTTTGGGGGGGACGGTGGAAGCTTTCTTT
NA,NA,TRBJ2-3,TRBV6-4,CASKTEQSTDTQYF,TGTGCCAGCAAGACGGAGCAATCCACAGATACGCAGTATTTT
few,NA,TRBJ2-7,TRBV7-9,CASSPIGPRDSSYEQYF,TGTGCCAGCAGCCCAATAGGGCCTCGTGATAGCTCCTACGAGCAGTACTTC
many,NA,TRBJ2-3,TRBV5-8,CASNRVQNTQYF,TGTGCCAGCAACCGAGTCCAGAATACGCAGTATTTT
many,NA,TRBJ1-4,TRBV27,CASSLKYGVFEKLFF,TGTGCCAGCAGTTTAAAGTACGGGGTTTTTGAAAAACTGTTTTTT
NA,NA,TRBJ2-3,TRBV7-2,CASSLAVQRSTDTQYF,TGTGCCAGCAGCTTAGCGGTCCAGAGAAGCACAGATACGCAGTATTTT
few,TRBD2,TRBJ2-7,TRBV6-2/TRBV6-3,CASTLAGGEQYF,TGTGCCAGCACACTAGCGGGAGGCGAGCAGTACTTC
NA,NA,TRBJ1-1,TRBV18,CASSFAGLRGNTEAFF,TGTGCCAGCTCGTTCGCAGGGTTGCGCGGGAACACTGAAGCTTTCTTT
few,TRBD2,TRBJ2-7,TRBV7-8,CASSPGLALAYEQYF,TGTGCCAGCAGCCCGGGACTAGCGCTGGCCTACGAGCAGTACTTC
many,NA,TRBJ1-2,TRBV12-3/TRBV12-4,CASSFPYQGHGYTF,TGTGCCAGCAGTTTTCCCTACCAGGGGCATGGCTACACCTTC
few,NA,TRBJ2-5,TRBV5-1,CASSLGVIQETQYF,TGCGCCAGCAGCTTGGGGGTTATCCAAGAGACCCAGTACTTC
NA,NA,TRBJ1-1,TRBV3-1,CASSHANTEAFF,TGTGCCAGCAGCCACGCCAACACTGAAGCTTTCTTT
NA,TRBD2,TRBJ2-7,TRBV24-1,CATSSGRAGEAYEQYF,TGTGCCACCAGTAGCGGGAGGGCCGGAGAGGCCTACGAGCAGTACTTC
many,TRBD1,TRBJ2-7,TRBV27,CASSLSGQAPSYEQYF,TGTGCCAGCAGTTTATCCGGACAGGCGCCCTCCTACGAGCAGTACTTC
many,TRBD1,TRBJ1-3,TRBV24-1,CATSDSPGTASGNTIYF,TGTGCCACCAGTGATTCCCCCGGGACAGCCTCTGGAAACACCATATATTTT
few,NA,TRBJ1-5,TRBV7-8,CASSWVEGPNQPQHF,TGTGCCAGCAGCTGGGTGGAGGGCCCCAATCAGCCCCAGCATTTT
NA,TRBD2,TRBJ2-5,TRBV28,CASRAPQTSGRETQYF,TGTGCCAGCAGGGCGCCTCAGACTAGCGGCCGAGAGACCCAGTACTTC
NA,NA,TRBJ2-5,TRBV19,CASSLGIGPQETQYF,TGTGCCAGTAGTCTAGGGATCGGGCCCCAAGAGACCCAGTACTTC
many,NA,TRBJ2-7,TRBV10-1,CASSDALIYDEQYF,TGCGCCAGCAGTGATGCCCTGATCTACGATGAGCAGTACTTC
many,NA,TRBJ1-1,TRBV11-3,CASSSPGGVGVTEAFF,TGTGCCAGCAGCTCGCCGGGGGGGGTGGGAGTCACTGAAGCTTTCTTT
many,NA,TRBJ2-3,TRBV28,CASSLFEARADTQYF,TGTGCCAGCAGTTTATTCGAAGCGAGGGCAGATACGCAGTATTTT
many,NA,TRBJ2-1,TRBV25-1,CASSELKVKSSYNEQFF,TGTGCCAGCAGTGAACTCAAGGTTAAGAGCTCCTACAATGAGCAGTTCTTC
many,TRBD1,TRBJ1-2,TRBV18,CASSSLDRGGDGYTF,TGTGCCAGCTCATCCTTGGACAGGGGAGGCGATGGCTACACCTTC
NA,NA,TRBJ2-7,TRBV5-6,CASSSNNYEQYF,TGTGCCAGCAGCTCCAACAACTACGAGCAGTACTTC
few,NA,TRBJ1-5,TRBV12-3/TRBV12-4,CASSLGEEGWGENRNQPQHF,TGTGCCAGCAGTTTAGGAGAAGAGGGATGGGGGGAAAATCGCAATCAGCCCCAGCATTTT
many,NA,TRBJ1-6,TRBV20-1,CSVPLERDNSPLHF,TGCAGTGTGCCCCTCGAGAGAGATAATTCACCCCTCCACTTT
NA,NA,TRBJ1-1,TRBV20-1,CSAILGGRSAEAFF,TGCAGTGCTATATTAGGGGGTAGATCTGCTGAAGCTTTCTTT
many,TRBD2,TRBJ2-1,TRBV7-9,CASSKLAFNEQFF,TGTGCCAGCAGCAAACTAGCGTTCAATGAGCAGTTCTTC
many,NA,TRBJ2-7,TRBV2,CASRLTDYEQYF,TGTGCCAGCAGACTCACAGATTACGAGCAGTACTTC
few,NA,TRBJ2-7,TRBV10-3,CAIRGLSYEQYF,TGTGCCATCAGGGGGTTATCCTACGAGCAGTACTTC
few,NA,TRBJ1-2,TRBV19,CASSRGPGYGYTF,TGTGCCAGTAGTAGGGGGCCTGGCTATGGCTACACCTTC
NA,NA,TRBJ1-6,TRBV30,CAWSARINSPLHF,TGTGCCTGGAGTGCAAGGATAAATTCACCCCTCCACTTT
few,NA,TRBJ2-1,TRBV6-6,CASSYSQGWYNEQFF,TGTGCCAGCAGTTACTCACAGGGATGGTACAATGAGCAGTTCTTC
once,TRBD1,TRBJ1-1,TRBV12-5,CASGLGQGDTEAFF,TGTGCTAGTGGTCTCGGACAGGGGGACACTGAAGCTTTCTTT
many,TRBD1,TRBJ2-3,TRBV6-2/TRBV6-3,CASSERQGTDTQYF,TGTGCCAGCAGTGAGCGACAGGGGACAGATACGCAGTATTTT
NA,NA,TRBJ1-3,TRBV19,CASGQTPGNTIYF,TGTGCCAGTGGACAGACCCCTGGAAACACCATATATTTT
NA,TRBD2,TRBJ2-1,TRBV19,CASKEREGGPYNEQFF,TGTGCCAGTAAAGAGCGGGAGGGGGGGCCCTACAATGAGCAGTTCTTC
NA,NA,TRBJ2-2,TRBV29-1,CSVEVAGSRSTGELFF,TGCAGCGTTGAAGTCGCAGGGTCCCGAAGCACCGGGGAGCTGTTTTTT
many,NA,TRBJ1-1,TRBV3-1,CASSQKGAEAFF,TGTGCCAGCAGCCAGAAGGGTGCTGAAGCTTTCTTT